Each of the 27 T cell receptor beta chains below was sequenced from the same sample in a study of metastatic and nonmetastatic thyroid tumors. TCRdb re-analyzed the PCR reads through MiXCR. The sample lists under 20,000 clones, roughly a quarter occurring once. No treatment of any kind had been given to any patient before thyroid surgery. Sequencing was carried out using blood. The receptors here all came from a female donor with papillary thyroid cancer or a benign thyroid nodule (not recorded which). Some clones in this sample may be carry-over from other donors' samples.

Concerning this clone: A junction boundary mismatches the germline segment, possibly from a read error. The rearrangement links TRBV18 to TRBJ2-7, with a weak D call TRBD2 (6 bases). The CDR3 has 14 amino acids. In germline, CDR1 is KGHSH, CDR2 LQKENI. This CDR3 reads CASSLLDYYYEHYF. CDR3 coding DNA: TGTGCCAGCTCCCTCCTGGACTATTACTACGAGCATTACTTC.

This clone rates as medium-sized. This chain uses TRBV11-2 with TRBJ2-7; D is ambiguous. Trimming removed 5 bases at V and 0 bases at J, with 11 bases between. Looked up from germline, CDR1 is SGHAT and CDR2 is FQNNGV. The CDR3 extends over 14 amino acids. The CDR3, as DNA: TGTGCCAGCAGCCCTAGAGGCTACTCCTACGAGCAGTACTTC. Protein sequence: CASSPRGYSYEQYF.

This clone was counted ten times or more. This chain joins TRBV4-1 and TRBJ2-7; no definite D call. Trimming cost V 4 bases and J 5 bases, with 18 bases left between them. CDR3 length: 15 residues. Germline V lookup: CDR1 MGHRA, CDR2 YSYEKL. CDR3 sequence reads: CASSPLGYPLDEQYF. The CDR3 nucleotides read TGCGCCAGCAGCCCCCTGGGCTACCCCCTCGACGAGCAGTACTTC.

This clone qualifies as medium-sized. The J gene is TRBJ2-3, the V gene TRBV10-3, with 9 bases aligning to TRBD2. This CDR3 region has 15 residues. Trimming cost V 6 bases and J 4 bases; bases outside gene matches: 8. CDR1 and CDR2 (germline): ENHRY, SYGVKD. The CDR3 region is CAIRTGLAVADTQYF. The CDR3 region has the DNA TGTGCCATCAGAACGGGACTAGCCGTCGCAGATACGCAGTATTTT.

In DNA form, the CDR3 reads TGTGCCTGGAGCCGACAGGAGGAATATGGCTACACCTTC. The encoded protein is CAWSRQEEYGYTF. V is TRBV30 and J is TRBJ1-2; D may be TRBD1 (6 bases). In germline, CDR1 is GTSNPN, CDR2 SVGIG (reference sequence). The CDR3 has 13 residues. V gave up 3 bases and J gave up 5 bases, with 13 bases separating them.

This clone was seen only once. The V call is TRBV30, the J call TRBJ1-5, with TRBD1 matching over 8 bases. V gave up 4 bases and J gave up 10 bases; unmatched junction bases: 15. There are 15 residues in the CDR3. The germline gives CDR1 GTSNPN, CDR2 SVGIG (reference sequence). CDR3 DNA sequence: TGTGCCTGGATTGAAACAAGGACAGGGCGTCAACCCCAGCATTTT. Translation: CAWIETRTGRQPQHF. Using reference TRBV30 and TRBJ1-5 for the parts outside the CDR3, the full variable domain is SQTIHQWPATLVQPVGSPLSLECTVEGTSNPNLYWYRQAAGRGLQLLFYSVGIGQISSEVPQNLSASRPQDRQFILSSKKLLLSDSGFYLCAWIETRTGRQPQHFGDGTRLSIL.

The sample holds many counts of this clone. The chain couples TRBV19 to TRBJ1-2, with D possibly matching TRBD1 (5 bases). The CDR3 is 13 amino acids. Germline V lookup: CDR1 LNHDA, CDR2 SQIVND (reference sequence). V shed 6 bases and J shed 3 bases, with 11 bases lying between them. DNA of the CDR3: TGTGCCAGTAGCCTTAGAGGGGACTATGGCTACACCTTC. Translation gives CASSLRGDYGYTF.

This clone has a single count. The chain is built from TRBV11-3 and TRBJ2-7, with 7 bases identical to TRBD1. The V and J ends lost 6 bases and 3 bases, in that order; junction bases with no gene match: 8. The CDR3 is 14 residues long. Per the germline V gene, CDR1 is SGHNT and CDR2 is YENEEA. CDR3 nucleotide sequence: TGTGCCAGCAGTTTGGAGCAGGGGGACTACGAGCAGTACTTC. It yields the protein CASSLEQGDYEQYF.

This clone was picked up a small number of times. V is TRBV20-1 and J is TRBJ2-7, with D tentatively TRBD2 (7 bases). The CDR3 totals 15 residues. Germline V gene data show CDR1 as DFQATT and CDR2 as SNEGSKA (reference sequence). V was cut by 1 base and J by 5 bases, with 18 bases left in between. CDR3 coding DNA: TGCAGTGCTAGAGCCCACGGGACGGGGGGCGACGAGCAGTACTTC. It yields the protein CSARAHGTGGDEQYF.

This clone was counted many times. The chain links TRBV18 to TRBJ2-2; 14 nucleotides match TRBD2. V lost 3 bases, J lost 4 bases, and 1 base stayed unmatched. The CDR3 contains 16 residues. Per germline, CDR1 KGHSH and CDR2 LQKENI. For the CDR3, the DNA is TGTGCCAGCTCACCTGGGACTAGCGGGAGCACCGGGGAGCTGTTTTTT. Protein: CASSPGTSGSTGELFF.

This clone was counted ten times or more. The J gene is TRBJ2-1, the V gene TRBV7-2; 9 bases fit TRBD1. Germline CDR1 and CDR2: SGHTA and FQGNSA. Germline trimming cut 5 bases from V and 6 bases from J; bases unmatched to any gene: 8. This CDR3 spans 15 amino acids. This CDR3 is CASSLAQGAFNEQFF. CDR3 nucleotides: TGTGCCAGCAGCCTGGCACAGGGGGCTTTCAATGAGCAGTTCTTC.

The chain joins TRBV11-3 to TRBJ2-1; D is uncertain. The V end lost 5 bases, the J end lost 3 bases, and 11 bases lay between the germline ends. The CDR3 contains 14 residues. In germline, CDR1 is SGHNT, CDR2 YENEEA. In nucleotides, the CDR3 is TGTGCCAGCAGCGACCCTCTGCTCTACAATGAGCAGTTCTTC. Translating gives CASSDPLLYNEQFF.

In this sample, this clone turned up many times. CDR3 residues: CASSPQLADTQYF. CDR3 DNA: TGTGCCAGCAGCCCGCAGCTAGCGGATACGCAGTATTTT. The chain combines TRBV7-2 with TRBJ2-3; maybe TRBD2 (6 bases). The length of the CDR3 is 13 residues. Trimming cost V 5 bases and J 6 bases, with 12 bases left between them. Germline V lookup: CDR1 SGHTA, CDR2 FQGNSA.

The chain recombines TRBV30 with TRBJ1-2, with D perhaps TRBD1 (6 bases). Trimming pared 5 bases from V and 0 bases from J, leaving 19 bases between. This CDR3 is built from 16 residues. Germline V gives CDR1 GTSNPN, CDR2 SVGIG (reference sequence). The CDR3: CAWGGNVGQTNYGYTF. In DNA, the CDR3 is TGTGCCTGGGGCGGGAATGTGGGACAAACTAACTATGGCTACACCTTC.

In its sample, this clone was seen a few times. The chain employs TRBV24-1 and TRBJ2-2; 14 nucleotides agree with TRBD2. CDR1 and CDR2 (germline): KGHDR, SFDVKD. The CDR3 spans 18 residues. The V and J ends lost 4 bases and 7 bases, in that order; junction bases with no gene match: 10. The DNA for the CDR3 is TGTGCCACCAGTGACCCTGGACTAGCGGGGGGCCCGGACGGGGAGCTGTTTTTT. Amino acids: CATSDPGLAGGPDGELFF.

The J gene is TRBJ2-1, the V gene TRBV20-1; D possibly matches TRBD1 or TRBD2 (7 bases each). The CDR3 consists of 14 residues. The germline CDR1 and CDR2 sequences are DFQATT and SNEGSKA (reference sequence). Deletions cut 1 base from V and 9 bases from J, with 16 bases between. CDR3 sequence (DNA): TGCAGTGCTAGAGCACGGGGGGAGGGGGCTGAGCAGTTCTTC. Translating gives CSARARGEGAEQFF.

V is TRBV6-1 and J is TRBJ2-7, with D possibly being TRBD2 (6 bases). The CDR3 is 14 amino acids. The ends were cut back, 7 bases at V and 6 bases at J, with 19 bases in the middle. CDR1 and CDR2 (germline): MNHNS, SASEGT. The CDR3 sequence: CASTEAGGRAEQYF. For the CDR3, the DNA is TGTGCCAGCACCGAAGCCGGGGGACGTGCCGAGCAGTACTTC.

This clone was counted many times. The chain links TRBV27 to TRBJ1-2; no clear D gene. V was pared by 0 bases and J by 8 bases, with 13 bases between. The CDR3 consists of 14 residues. CDR1 MNHEY and CDR2 SMNVEV come from the germline V gene (reference sequence). The CDR3 is CASSLSGEVKGYTF. CDR3 DNA: TGTGCCAGCAGTTTATCCGGGGAGGTGAAGGGCTACACCTTC.

This clone has ten or more counts. Other DNA sequences of this sample code for an identical CDR3. The V call is TRBV7-9, the J call TRBJ2-7; 8 positions agree with TRBD2. V lost 3 bases and J lost 6; bases outside the gene matches: 10. Germline CDR1 reads SEHNR; CDR2 reads FQNEAQ (reference sequence). CDR3 length: 15 amino acids. CDR3 nucleotide sequence: TGTGCCAGCAGCTTCGGTAGAGCGGGAGTGGCCGAGCAGTACTTC. Amino acid sequence: CASSFGRAGVAEQYF.

The V and J genes are TRBV30 and TRBJ1-1, with a weak D call TRBD1 (5 bases). Germline lookup yields CDR1 GTSNPN and CDR2 SVGIG (reference sequence). The V gene lost 3 bases and the J gene lost 8 bases, with 19 bases spanning the gap. This CDR3 spans 14 amino acids. CDR3 amino acids: CAWSHTGGTGEAFF. The CDR3 DNA is TGTGCCTGGAGCCATACTGGGGGGACCGGCGAAGCTTTCTTT.

The sample holds a few counts of this clone. The chain links TRBV28 to TRBJ1-4; D possibly corresponds to TRBD1 (6 bases). Looked up from germline, CDR1 is MDHEN and CDR2 is SYDVKM. The CDR3 spans 17 residues. V lost 7 bases and J lost 7, with 25 bases in between. CDR3 nucleotide sequence: TGTGCCAGCACCCCAGGTCCTGCGGGGGCGCTGAGTGAAAAACTGTTTTTT. Protein product: CASTPGPAGALSEKLFF.

This clone was observed at least ten times. The chain uses TRBV20-1 and TRBJ2-7; D is perhaps TRBD2 (6 bases). Germline loops: CDR1 DFQATT, CDR2 SNEGSKA (reference sequence). V shed 6 bases and J shed 7 bases, with 25 bases lying between them. The CDR3 covers 15 residues. This chain's CDR3 is CSATFPGFPGGEQYF. In DNA, the CDR3 is TGCAGTGCCACTTTCCCCGGATTTCCCGGGGGTGAGCAGTACTTC.

Relative to its sample, this clone is medium-sized. V usage is TRBV27 and J usage is TRBJ2-3; weak D call: TRBD2 (6 bases). Trimming took off 0 bases at V and 5 bases at J, with 15 bases between the two ends. Germline assignment: CDR1 MNHEY and CDR2 SMNVEV (reference sequence). The CDR3 is 16 amino acids. The CDR3 protein is CASSLSRLEMLDTQYF. The CDR3 nucleotides read TGTGCCAGCAGTTTATCGAGACTAGAGATGTTAGATACGCAGTATTTT.

This clone was seen a few times. The chain links TRBV6-4 to TRBJ2-3, with TRBD2 matching over 7 bases. The CDR3 runs to 14 residues. The J segment lost 3 bases and the V segment lost 3 bases, leaving 3 bases of the junction unmatched. Per the germline V gene, CDR1 is MRHNA and CDR2 is SNTAGT. The CDR3 sequence is CASSEREGTDTQYF. The CDR3 DNA reads TGTGCCAGCAGTGAGAGGGAGGGTACAGATACGCAGTATTTT.

There are a few counts of this clone. This chain connects TRBV27 to TRBJ2-1; D is possibly TRBD1 (6 bases). Germline loops: CDR1 MNHEY, CDR2 SMNVEV (reference sequence). V lost 8 bases, J lost 4 bases, and 12 bases lay in between. This CDR3 region has 13 residues. The CDR3 bases are TGTGCCAGCCAAAAAGGACAGTACAATGAGCAGTTCTTC. Translation gives CASQKGQYNEQFF.

This clone was observed at least ten times. This chain connects TRBV30 to TRBJ2-2, with D possibly TRBD1 on 6 matching bases. The CDR3 loop spans 14 amino acids. The V end lost 4 bases, the J end lost 0 bases, and 9 bases lay between the germline ends. Germline assignment: CDR1 GTSNPN and CDR2 SVGIG (reference sequence). The CDR3 nucleotides are TGTGCCTGGAATCGACAGGCGAACACCGGGGAGCTGTTTTTT. This encodes CAWNRQANTGELFF. Using reference TRBV30 and TRBJ2-2 for the parts outside the CDR3, the full variable domain is SQTIHQWPATLVQPVGSPLSLECTVEGTSNPNLYWYRQAAGRGLQLLFYSVGIGQISSEVPQNLSASRPQDRQFILSSKKLLLSDSGFYLCAWNRQANTGELFFGEGSRLTVL.

There are a few counts of this clone. J is TRBJ1-2 and V is TRBV9; no reliable D call. The CDR3 has 12 amino acids. Germline lookup yields CDR1 SGDLS and CDR2 YYNGEE. V lost 3 bases, J lost 8 bases, and 11 bases lay in between. The CDR3 coding sequence is TGTGCCAGCAGCGCCTCGGGGTTAGGCTACACCTTC. Protein product: CASSASGLGYTF.